The next 30 T cell receptor beta chains were all read from a single sample in a study of response to subunit inactivated influenza vaccine. Each CDR3 protein is one row after TCRdb ran MiXCR on the RT-PCR reads. Seen here are roughly 190,000 distinct CDR3 sequences, approximately 12% observed once, and the top ten hold about 29%. This sample was shared with a second study, whose subject was T cells expressing NK-cell markers. Turning to that study: TCR beta libraries carry UMIs added by 5'RACE template switching.

The sequencing used CD8+ T cells sorted from PBMCs, collected 11 to 12 days after vaccination. The receptors derive from a man aged 45-65 years who received an inactivated influenza vaccine.

The chain recombines TRBV16 with TRBJ1-2; 8 bases are shared with TRBD1. This CDR3 is 15 amino acids long. The trim removed 2 bases at V and 8 bases at J, leaving 10 bases unmatched. Germline CDR1 KGHSY, CDR2 FQNENV. CDR3 loop: CASSQTRQGFYGYTF. The CDR3 bases are TGTGCCAGCAGCCAAACGAGACAGGGGTTTTACGGCTACACCTTC. Combining the CDR3 with reference TRBV16 and TRBJ1-2 gives the whole variable domain GEEVAQTPKHLVRGEGQKAKLYCAPIKGHSYVFWYQQVLKNEFKFLISFQNENVFDETGMPKERFSAKCLPNSPCSLEIQATKLEDSAVYFCASSQTRQGFYGYTFGSGTRLTVV.

This clonotype was recorded a few times. The chain uses TRBV6-5 and TRBJ1-4; unclear D gene. The CDR3 runs 14 residues. Germline values: CDR1 MNHEY, CDR2 SVGAGI. V lost 2 bases and J lost 5, with 9 bases in between. CDR3 sequence reads: CASSYGARNEKLFF. The CDR3 coding sequence is TGTGCCAGCAGTTACGGTGCGAGGAATGAAAAACTGTTTTTT.

This clonotype was recorded many times. The V call is TRBV7-6, the J call TRBJ1-4; possible D gene TRBD1, 6 bases. The CDR3 spans 15 residues. The germline V gene has CDR1 SGHVS and CDR2 FNYEAQ. The V and J ends lost 2 bases and 8 bases respectively, with 15 bases between them. DNA for the CDR3: TGTGCCAGCAGCTTAACCCAGGGGCTGGGGGAAAAACTGTTTTTT. Encoded protein: CASSLTQGLGEKLFF.

The chain links TRBV7-8 to TRBJ2-7, with D possibly matching TRBD1 (5 bases). Germline V gene lookup returns CDR1 SGHVS and CDR2 FQNEAQ. The V end was cut by 2 bases, the J end by 2 bases, with 7 bases between. The CDR3 contains 13 residues. The CDR3 loop reads CASSLRTTYEQYF. The CDR3 nucleotides read TGTGCCAGCAGCTTAAGGACAACCTACGAGCAGTACTTC.

This chain uses TRBV12-5 with TRBJ2-5, with D perhaps TRBD1 (5 bases). The CDR3 sequence is 18 residues long. Germline lookup yields CDR1 LGHNT and CDR2 FRNRAP. The CDR3 DNA reads TGTGCCAGCTGCCAAGACTTACCCTCGGCAGGGCCACAAGAGACCCAGTACTTC. Translated: CASCQDLPSAGPQETQYF. The full variable domain, with the rest looked up from reference TRBV12-5 and TRBJ2-5, is DARVTQTPRHKVTEMGQEVTMRCQPILGHNTVFWYRQTMMQGLELLAYFRNRAPLDDSGMPKDRFSAEMPDATLATLKIQPSEPRDSAVYFCASCQDLPSAGPQETQYFGPGTRLLVL.

This clonotype occurred a few times. This rearrangement joins TRBV27 to TRBJ1-1, with D uncertain. The CDR3 loop spans 12 amino acids. Germline V gene sequence: CDR1 MNHEY, CDR2 SMNVEV (reference sequence). V was clipped by 5 bases and J by 3 bases, with 7 bases between them. The CDR3 DNA is TGTGCCAGCAGTGCGGCCTACACTGAAGCTTTCTTT. This translates into CASSAAYTEAFF.

The sample holds a few counts of this clonotype. The chain recombines TRBV7-6 with TRBJ2-1; TRBD2 is a possible D gene (6 bases). Germline V lookup: CDR1 SGHVS, CDR2 FNYEAQ. The germline V and J ends were trimmed by 6 bases and 0 bases, with 18 bases remaining between them. This CDR3 spans 17 amino acids. The CDR3 protein is CASSSSAGLSSYNEQFF. Written as DNA, the CDR3 is TGTGCCAGCAGTTCATCAGCGGGCCTGAGCTCCTACAATGAGCAGTTCTTC.

This clonotype was counted many times. This chain joins TRBV29-1 and TRBJ2-3; D is possibly TRBD2 (5 bases). Looked up from germline, CDR1 is SQVTM and CDR2 is ANQGSEA. This CDR3 is built from 13 residues. Trimming stripped 6 bases from V and 0 bases from J, with 10 bases between. CDR3 sequence: CSVPPGSTDTQYF. The CDR3 DNA reads TGCAGCGTGCCCCCGGGAAGCACAGATACGCAGTATTTT.

This clonotype has just a few counts. The rearrangement links TRBV7-9 to TRBJ1-4; D not resolved. This CDR3 contains 14 residues. CDR1 is SEHNR and CDR2 is FQNEAQ in the germline V gene (reference sequence). Trimming took 1 base from V and 8 from J, leaving 11 bases between them. The CDR3 DNA sequence: TGTGCCAGCAGCTTAGACGGTAGGGTGGAAAAACTGTTTTTT. This codes for CASSLDGRVEKLFF.

The V call is TRBV12-3 or TRBV12-4, the J call TRBJ2-7; D unresolved. V lost 5 bases, J lost 0 bases, and 11 bases lay in between. The length of the CDR3 is 14 residues. In DNA form, the CDR3 reads TGTGCCAGCAGTAATAGTGTGAACTCCTACGAGCAGTACTTC. Amino acid sequence: CASSNSVNSYEQYF.

The chain employs TRBV2 and TRBJ2-3, with 9 positions matching TRBD2. Germline V gives CDR1 SNHLY, CDR2 FYNNEI. The CDR3 spans 19 residues. Unmatched junction bases numbered 13, after V lost 1 base and J lost 2 bases. The CDR3 DNA sequence: TGTGCCAGCAGTGAAGAGGGACTAGCAACGTTTCAAATCACAGATACGCAGTATTTT. Protein sequence: CASSEEGLATFQITDTQYF.

The chain links TRBV5-6 to TRBJ2-3; 8 bases align to TRBD1. The CDR3 covers 15 residues. Germline V gene data show CDR1 as SGHDT and CDR2 as YYEEEE. V trimming: 5 bases; J trimming: 4 bases; junction bases outside the gene matches: 9. The CDR3 DNA reads TGTGCCAGCAGGGACATTGACAGGGGAGCAGATACGCAGTATTTT. It translates to CASRDIDRGADTQYF.

This clonotype was detected a few times. The chain combines TRBV4-3 with TRBJ1-1, with a possible D match to TRBD1 (6 bases). Germline V lookup: CDR1 LGHNA, CDR2 YSLEER. The V and J ends lost 0 bases and 3 bases respectively, with 17 bases between them. This CDR3 is built from 17 residues. The CDR3 sequence is CASSQDPPQGVYTEAFF. DNA of the CDR3: TGCGCCAGCAGCCAAGATCCCCCACAGGGAGTCTACACTGAAGCTTTCTTT.

This clonotype occurred a few times. This chain joins TRBV28 and TRBJ2-4; D assignment may be TRBD1 or TRBD2 (6 bases each). Deletions cut 2 bases from V and 2 bases from J, with 10 bases between. The CDR3 contains 15 residues. Germline V CDR1 and CDR2: MDHEN, SYDVKM. DNA of the CDR3: TGTGCCAGCAGTTTAGTGGGGGGCACCAAAAACATTCAGTACTTC. Its protein is CASSLVGGTKNIQYF.

In its sample, this clonotype was seen a few times. This sequence joins TRBV4-2 and TRBJ2-3; TRBD2 agrees at 12 bases. V was pared by 0 bases and J by 4 bases, with 17 bases of the junction left unmatched. There are 21 residues in the CDR3. Germline-derived CDR1 and CDR2 are LGHNA and YNFKEQ. The CDR3 spells CASSQDLAGGDPQWPPDTQYF. CDR3 bases: TGTGCCAGCAGCCAAGACCTAGCGGGGGGGGACCCCCAGTGGCCCCCAGATACGCAGTATTTT.

This clonotype was seen repeatedly, ten times or more. The chain joins TRBV11-2 to TRBJ2-1; D may be TRBD1 (5 bases). V was clipped by 0 bases and J by 0 bases, with 12 bases between them. CDR3 size: 17 residues. Germline CDR1 reads SGHAT; CDR2 reads FQNNGV. CDR3 protein: CASSLDARASSYNEQFF. CDR3 coding DNA: TGTGCCAGCAGCTTAGATGCCAGGGCCAGCTCCTACAATGAGCAGTTCTTC.

This clonotype showed up just a few times. This chain connects TRBV5-1 to TRBJ2-1; TRBD1 matches at 10 bases. The CDR3 loop spans 16 amino acids. Germline CDR1 SGHRS, CDR2 YFSETQ. V was clipped by 0 bases and J by 8 bases; unmatched bases: 8. The CDR3 sequence: CASSLVGQGFGDEQFF. The DNA for the CDR3 is TGCGCCAGCAGCTTGGTGGGACAGGGGTTTGGCGATGAGCAGTTCTTC. Drawing the rest from reference TRBV5-1 and TRBJ2-1, the complete variable domain is KAGVTQTPRYLIKTRGQQVTLSCSPISGHRSVSWYQQTPGQGLQFLFEYFSETQRNKGNFPGRFSGRQFSNSRSEMNVSTLELGDSALYLCASSLVGQGFGDEQFFGPGTRLTVL.

This clonotype was counted only a few times. This chain connects TRBV6-5 to TRBJ1-1; possibly TRBD1 for D (5 bases). CDR1 and CDR2 (germline): MNHEY, SVGAGI. The V and J ends lost 5 bases and 1 base respectively, with 17 bases between them. The CDR3 is 16 amino acids. The CDR3: CASSTIRQLRNTEAFF. The CDR3 DNA follows: TGTGCCAGCAGTACTATCCGACAGCTTAGGAACACTGAAGCTTTCTTT.

This clonotype appeared a few times. The rearrangement joins TRBV29-1 to TRBJ2-1; D possibly corresponds to TRBD1 (6 bases). The CDR3 length is 12 residues. The germline V and J ends were trimmed by 3 bases and 8 bases, with 11 bases remaining between them. Germline CDR1 is SQVTM and CDR2 is ANQGSEA. Written as DNA, the CDR3 is TGCAGCGTTGATCAGGGGAACCATGAGCAGTTCTTC. Residues: CSVDQGNHEQFF.

This chain links TRBV4-2 with TRBJ2-2, with 10 positions matching TRBD2. Unmatched junction bases numbered 3, after V lost 0 bases and J lost 5 bases. Per germline, CDR1 LGHNA and CDR2 YNFKEQ. The CDR3 is 16 residues long. CDR3: CASSQEAGGPTGELFF. CDR3 bases: TGTGCCAGCAGCCAAGAAGCGGGGGGGCCTACCGGGGAGCTGTTTTTT.

This clonotype appeared a few times. The chain has TRBV5-6 and TRBJ1-5, with TRBD1 matching 9 bases. This CDR3 comprises 15 residues. Germline V lookup: CDR1 SGHDT, CDR2 YYEEEE. Trimming removed 4 bases from V and 7 bases from J; junction bases left unmatched: 9. Written as DNA, the CDR3 is TGTGCCAGCAGCCCCGGGACAGGGAACGGACAGCCCCAGCATTTT. Translated: CASSPGTGNGQPQHF. Full variable domain (remainder filled in from reference TRBV5-6 and TRBJ1-5): DAGVTQSPTHLIKTRGQQVTLRCSPKSGHDTVSWYQQALGQGPQFIFQYYEEEERQRGNFPDRFSGHQFPNYSSELNVNALLLGDSALYLCASSPGTGNGQPQHFGDGTRLSIL.

This clonotype has a handful of counts. The V gene is TRBV2, the J gene TRBJ2-1; 9 bases map to TRBD1. The CDR3 contains 12 residues. The V gene end was trimmed by 5 bases and the J gene end by 14 bases; junction bases not matched to a gene: 7. Per the germline V gene, CDR1 is SNHLY and CDR2 is FYNNEI. CDR3 sequence reads: CASSHTGTGKFF. In DNA, the CDR3 is TGTGCCAGCAGTCATACCGGGACAGGGAAGTTCTTC.

This clonotype appeared a few times. The chain is built from TRBV10-2 and TRBJ2-7; possible D gene TRBD1, 6 bases. The V and J ends lost 3 bases and 12 bases respectively, with 15 bases between them. Germline V lookup: CDR1 WSHSY, CDR2 SAAADI. CDR3 length equals 12 residues. Here the CDR3 DNA reads TGCGCCAGCAGTGACTCCGGGACAACGTGGTACTTC. Translating gives CASSDSGTTWYF.

This clonotype was found a few times. The chain carries TRBV20-1 and TRBJ2-3; D remains unclear. CDR1 is DFQATT and CDR2 is SNEGSKA in the germline V gene (reference sequence). The V end was cut by 3 bases, the J end by 0 bases, with 13 bases between. This CDR3 contains 15 residues. The DNA of the CDR3 is TGCAGTGCTAGGGGCTTTGTGGGGAGCACAGATACGCAGTATTTT. It yields the protein CSARGFVGSTDTQYF.

CDR3 DNA sequence: TGTGCCAGTACGGGAAACCAAGAGACCCAGTACTTC. Its protein product is CASTGNQETQYF. The chain combines TRBV6-5 with TRBJ2-5; D possibly corresponds to TRBD2 (5 bases). Per the germline V gene, CDR1 is MNHEY and CDR2 is SVGAGI. The CDR3 is 12 residues long. V lost 9 bases, J lost 0 bases, and 8 bases lay in between.

This clonotype appeared a few times. V and J are TRBV5-5 and TRBJ2-7, with no clear D. In germline, CDR1 is SGHKS, CDR2 YYEKEE (reference sequence). The length of the CDR3 is 12 residues. Trimming removed 0 bases from V and 6 bases from J, with 7 bases in between. CDR3 nucleotide sequence: TGTGCCAGCAGCTTGGTGGCACCCGAGCAGTACTTC. Translated, it gives CASSLVAPEQYF.

There are many counts of this clonotype. The V call is TRBV6-1, the J call TRBJ1-2, with D possibly matching TRBD1 (6 bases). The germline V and J ends were trimmed by 4 bases and 4 bases, with 13 bases remaining between them. The length of the CDR3 is 14 residues. CDR1 MNHNS and CDR2 SASEGT come from the germline V gene. CDR3 in amino acids: CASSVEQGFYGYTF. The CDR3, as DNA: TGTGCCAGCAGTGTGGAACAGGGCTTCTATGGCTACACCTTC.

CDR3 bases: TGTGCCAGCAGCCCTACCGCGCGTGGGTACGAGCAGTACTTC. Translating it yields CASSPTARGYEQYF. The chain has TRBV7-6 and TRBJ2-7; D is unclear. The germline gives CDR1 SGHVS, CDR2 FNYEAQ. This CDR3 has 14 residues. V was trimmed by 5 bases and J by 4 bases, leaving 15 bases between them.

This clonotype was recorded a few times. This rearrangement joins TRBV6-2 or TRBV6-3 to TRBJ2-1, with 8 bases aligning to TRBD2. V lost 0 bases to trimming and J lost 4 bases; unmatched junction nucleotides: 8. The germline gives CDR1 MNHEY, CDR2 SVGEGT. The CDR3 length is 17 residues. The CDR3: CASSYSVLVAGYNEQFF. CDR3 DNA: TGTGCCAGCAGTTACTCGGTATTGGTAGCGGGGTACAATGAGCAGTTCTTC.

This clonotype was seen ten or more times. The V and J genes are TRBV12-3 or TRBV12-4 and TRBJ2-7; the D is unclear. The V and J ends lost 4 bases and 3 bases respectively, with 13 bases between them. The CDR3 spans 14 residues. This CDR3 is CASSWSDSDYEQYF. The CDR3 DNA sequence: TGTGCCAGCAGTTGGAGCGACTCCGACTACGAGCAGTACTTC.